A selection of T cell receptor beta chains follows, all from one sample in a study of cytomegalovirus exposure and HLA in healthy donors. Profiling relied on immunoSEQ multiplex PCR, and the TCRdb table lists in-frame clones only, not all of them. The profile shows about 160,000 clones, roughly 83% of them singletons. Sequencing used PBMCs. All receptors derive from a young man in good health and CMV-seropositive. The conserved cysteine and the conserved F or W are not part of the CDR3 here.

TRBJ1-3 TRBV6-6 ASSYSMGLGNTIY
TRBJ1-1 TRBV9 ASSAGQGTTEAF
TRBJ1-2 TRBV4-1 ASSHHDRGQDGYT
TRBJ2-1 TRBV2 ASSGAIQGRSYNEQF
TRBJ1-5 TRBV6-5 ASSPRVRGNQPQH
TRBJ1-3 TRBV4-1 ASTPRVTQSSGNTIY
TRBJ1-2 TRBV30 AWRGQGENGYT
TRBJ1-2 TRBV9 ASSPRDRGLGGYT
TRBJ2-5 TRBV9 ASSVDRELETQY
TRBJ2-5 TRBV21-1 ASSKAWGRGETQY
TRBJ1-4 TRBV7-2 ASSSSIGTNEKLF
TRBJ2-3 TRBV9 ASSVGSGGFGDTQY
TRBJ2-3 TRBV5-8 ASSFGLAGVTDTQY
TRBJ1-1 TRBV6-5 ASTPPGRTEAF
TRBJ2-5 TRBV6-5 ASRPTGLETQY
TRBJ2-7 TRBV11-1 ASTAGLNHLAEQY
TRBJ1-5 TRBV30 PLRRQFDTGPQH
TRBJ2-6 TRBV19 ASSMTGAGANVLT
TRBJ1-5 TRBV21-1 ASSEYYPGQVISNQPQH
TRBJ2-5 TRBV5-1 ASSSQGAWVQETQY
TRBJ1-3 TRBV5-4 ASSLGRSSGNTIY
TRBJ2-1 TRBV28 ASSFGKGNEQF
TRBJ2-7 TRBV27 ASRGLGGKGEQY
TRBJ1-1 TRBV5-5 ASSIWTGSTEAF
TRBJ2-7 TRBV7-2 ASSLRGAGRVYEQY
TRBJ2-5 TRBV5-1 ASSLAKSGRETQY
TRBJ2-1 TRBV10-1 ASSASGASSYNEQF
TRBJ2-2 TRBV5-1 ASGGQGYTGELF
TRBJ2-7 TRBV6-1 ASRPNRGPSYEQY
TRBJ1-1 TRBV4-3 ASSQHGNTEAF
TRBJ2-1 TRBV5-1 ASSLEPDNEQF
TRBJ1-1 TRBV28 ASSLPRGANTEAF
TRBJ2-1 TRBV30 ASTLADEQF
TRBJ2-7 TRBV7-9 ASSRLRNEQY
TRBJ2-3 TRBV4-1 ASSLGTSGGAGTDTQY
TRBJ2-1 TRBV27 ASSDIGTSGYNEQF
TRBJ2-2 TRBV2 ASSELGLAGANTGELF
TRBJ1-2 TRBV4-1 ASSQDGGINYGYT
TRBJ2-2 TRBV12-5 ASGLVRHREILAVNTGELF
TRBJ2-2 TRBV19 ASSTPGGRRTGELF
TRBJ2-2 TRBV4-2 ASSLWEESSKPGELF
TRBJ1-2 TRBV6-6 ASRKPGQGHGYT
TRBJ2-3 TRBV18 ASSPRGHTDTQY
TRBJ2-5 TRBV2 ASFRNRQETQY
TRBJ1-5 TRBV2 ASSLGDLGNQPQH
TRBJ2-7 TRBV5-1 ASSAGGDGYEQY
TRBJ2-5 TRBV5-1 ASSTTGGTQETQY
TRBJ1-2 TRBV13 AILLTGNYGYT
TRBJ2-1 TRBV29-1 SAGTSGDNEQF
TRBJ2-7 TRBV19 ASSILAGESYEQY
TRBJ1-4 TRBV6-4 ASSDSKREKLF
TRBJ2-7 TRBV2 AGGGTGLSYEQY
TRBJ2-3 TRBV9 ASSAGTSGGLY